This T cell receptor beta chain emerged from a study of blood T cell repertoires in COVID-19. Turning to the study itself: Material from acute and convalescent COVID-19 was sourced from the United States, Italy and Spain. T cells, B-cell-depleted T cells, or PBMCs supplied cDNA or gDNA.

Sequencing used immunoSEQ multiplex PCR; TCRdb keeps in-frame clones, though not all of them. This sample carries roughly 250,000 clones, around 86% of them seen once, and the ten largest clones take around 12%. In germline, CDR1 is SGHRS, CDR2 YFSETQ. The germline V and J ends were trimmed by 1 base and 4 bases, with 10 bases remaining between them. There are 14 residues in the CDR3. Material for sequencing was peripheral blood. This rearrangement joins TRBV5-1 to TRBJ2-3; possible D gene TRBD1, 6 bases. This receptor was identified in an older woman with active or convalescent COVID-19. Here the CDR3 DNA reads TGCGCCAGCAGCTTGCAGGGGTCCTCAGATACGCAGTATTTT. This translates into CASSLQGSSDTQYF.